This passage covers 7 T cell receptor beta chains from one sample sequenced in a study of glioma-infiltrating T cells after dendritic cell vaccination. TCRdb's table, derived via immunoSEQ multiplex PCR, lists solely in-frame clones and lacks some. The table shows about 92,000 clones, with 80% to 90% occurring only once. The source was blood, collected before dendritic cell vaccination. The receptor set was obtained from a human donor with glioblastoma.

CDR3 amino acids: CASLNGPGAVYEQYF. The CDR3 nucleotides read TGTGCCAGCCTGAATGGGCCTGGGGCGGTTTACGAGCAGTACTTC. The rearrangement links TRBV2 to TRBJ2-7, with a weak D call TRBD1 (5 bases). This CDR3 spans 15 amino acids. Per germline, CDR1 SNHLY and CDR2 FYNNEI. V lost 8 bases, J lost 4 bases, and 21 bases lay in between.

The rearrangement links TRBV6-5 to TRBJ2-5; 9 bases match TRBD2. Germline V gene sequence: CDR1 MNHEY, CDR2 SVGAGI. The CDR3 totals 15 residues. V trimming: 2 bases; J trimming: 5 bases; junction bases outside the gene matches: 6. For the CDR3, the DNA is TGTGCCAGCAGTTACGGGGGTAGCGGGGGTGAGACCCAGTACTTC. It yields the protein CASSYGGSGGETQYF.

V gene TRBV15 combines with J gene TRBJ1-1; 7 bases line up with TRBD1. Germline V gives CDR1 LNHNV, CDR2 YYDKDF (reference sequence). Losses at the gene ends were 5 bases for V and 10 bases for J; bases not matched to a gene: 25. The length of the CDR3 is 18 residues. CDR3 residues: CATSSTIPGQSLPSSAFF. In nucleotides, the CDR3 is TGTGCCACCAGCTCCACGATTCCGGGACAGAGTTTGCCGTCTTCAGCTTTCTTT.

The rearrangement joins TRBV19 to TRBJ1-4, with a weak D call TRBD1 (5 bases). Trimming removed 5 bases from V and 4 bases from J, with 11 bases in between. The germline V gene has CDR1 LNHDA and CDR2 SQIVND (reference sequence). This CDR3 has 14 residues. CDR3 sequence: CASSLRQSNEKLFF. The CDR3 coding sequence is TGTGCCAGTAGTCTTCGACAGAGTAATGAAAAACTGTTTTTT.

This chain uses TRBV18 with TRBJ1-1, with no clear D. Trimming left V 6 bases short and J 4 bases short, with 21 bases between. Germline loops: CDR1 KGHSH, CDR2 LQKENI. This CDR3 comprises 16 residues. The CDR3 sequence is CASSQSERRLGTEAFF. The CDR3 region has the DNA TGTGCCAGCTCTCAAAGCGAAAGAAGGTTGGGCACTGAAGCTTTCTTT.

The V and J genes are TRBV28 and TRBJ1-1, with D possibly TRBD1 on 6 matching bases. Per germline, CDR1 MDHEN and CDR2 SYDVKM. The length of the CDR3 is 13 residues. Trimming left V 2 bases short and J 7 bases short, with 11 bases between. The CDR3 DNA follows: TGTGCCAGCAGTTTACGGACAGAAATTGAAGCTTTCTTT. Residues: CASSLRTEIEAFF.

This clone appeared a single time. The chain recombines TRBV9 with TRBJ2-7, with TRBD1 matching 7 bases. This CDR3 region has 15 residues. The ends lost 4 bases at V and 5 bases at J; junction bases unmatched: 12. The germline V gene encodes CDR1 SGDLS and CDR2 YYNGEE. DNA for the CDR3: TGTGCCAGCAGCTTCCAAGGACAGGCTTTAAACGAGCAGTACTTC. Residues: CASSFQGQALNEQYF.